This TCR beta chain was recovered during a study of Tregs in tolerant kidney transplant recipients. In the case of this clone: Coverage ceases 3 residues before the CDR3 finishes, and the germline J gene fills in the end.

Related graft donors supplied nonmyeloablative bone marrow transplants, and mixed chimerism was transient. Trimming cost V 2 bases and J 3 bases; bases outside gene matches: 2. The CDR3 runs to 14 residues. Germline CDR1 is SEHNR and CDR2 is FQNEAQ (reference sequence). Produced via immunoSEQ multiplex PCR; TCRdb's table is partial and in-frame only. This sample's clone table lists around 15,000 clones. The material was CD4+ T cells from blood (PBMCs), obtained 12 months after the transplant. V usage is TRBV7-9 and J usage is TRBJ2-3; the match to TRBD2 covers 7 bases. This clonotype originated in a human patient who received a combined kidney and bone marrow transplant. Some T cells may be provided by the graft donor. The CDR3 here is CASSLLRETDTQYF. Incomplete CDR3 DNA: TGTGCCAGCAGCTTATTGCGGGAGACAGATACG.